One sample yielded the 14 T cell receptor beta chains listed below, sequenced in a study of cytomegalovirus exposure and HLA in healthy donors (dated by TCRdb to the late 2010s). Library method: the immunoSEQ multiplex PCR assay. For the multiplex PCR, a mixture combining 60 forward primers for TCR Vbeta segments and 13 reverse primers for TCR Jbeta segments was used. The table was pulled from immuneACCESS by TCRdb, which kept in-frame rearrangements only. Such tables lose some clones; where checked, under half of the loss comes from unresolved V genes, and the rest has no known cause. In this sample the table shows about 150,000 clones, around 60% of which occur a single time. The ten largest clones capture roughly 6.8% of the sample. Sample: PBMCs. All receptors derive from a woman in her sixties or seventies in good health and CMV-seropositive.

V gene TRBV5-1 combines with J gene TRBJ1-1; D call uncertain. The CDR3 length is 12 residues. V was trimmed by 0 bases and J by 5 bases, leaving 5 bases between them. The germline V gene has CDR1 SGHRS and CDR2 YFSETQ. The CDR3 DNA reads TGCGCCAGCAGCTTGGGCGCAACTGAAGCTTTCTTT. Protein sequence: CASSLGATEAFF.

This clone occurred once. This sequence joins TRBV29-1 and TRBJ1-2, with D possibly TRBD1 on 5 matching bases. The CDR3 is 13 amino acids. The V end was cut by 6 bases, the J end by 8 bases, with 19 bases between. Per the germline V gene, CDR1 is SQVTM and CDR2 is ANQGSEA. The CDR3 sequence: CSVDKGPGWGYTF. For the CDR3, the DNA is TGCAGCGTCGATAAGGGGCCGGGTTGGGGCTACACCTTC.

The J gene is TRBJ1-2, the V gene TRBV30; D call uncertain. Trimming shortened V by 0 bases and J by 0 bases, and 11 bases separated the two germline ends. CDR1 and CDR2 from the germline V gene are GTSNPN and SVGIG (reference sequence). The CDR3 totals 15 residues. The CDR3 DNA reads as TGTGCCTGGAGTGTATTGGAAACAGCTAACTATGGCTACACCTTC. Its translation is CAWSVLETANYGYTF. The complete variable domain, with remaining parts taken from reference TRBV30 and TRBJ1-2, reads SQTIHQWPATLVQPVGSPLSLECTVEGTSNPNLYWYRQAAGRGLQLLFYSVGIGQISSEVPQNLSASRPQDRQFILSSKKLLLSDSGFYLCAWSVLETANYGYTFGSGTRLTVV.

The gene calls are TRBV6-5 and TRBJ2-5; tentative D call: TRBD1 (6 bases). This CDR3 is 14 amino acids long. Trimming pared 7 bases from V and 2 bases from J, leaving 14 bases between. Germline V gives CDR1 MNHEY, CDR2 SVGAGI. The CDR3: CASKPVGGQETQYF. As DNA, the CDR3 is TGTGCCAGCAAGCCCGTAGGGGGTCAAGAGACCCAGTACTTC.

The rearrangement links TRBV5-1 to TRBJ2-1; 8 bases map to TRBD2. Trimming took 1 base from V and 9 from J; bases not matched to a gene: 12. Germline loops: CDR1 SGHRS, CDR2 YFSETQ. The CDR3 is 16 residues long. The CDR3 here is CASSLPLAGTSREQFF. The DNA of the CDR3 is TGCGCCAGCAGCTTGCCGCTAGCGGGTACGTCCCGTGAGCAGTTCTTC.

The J gene is TRBJ2-1, the V gene TRBV28; 8 nucleotides line up with TRBD2. With 7 bases clipped from V and 2 bases from J, the junction kept 4 bases outside the gene matches. The CDR3 covers 14 residues. CDR1 is MDHEN and CDR2 is SYDVKM in the germline V gene. DNA for the CDR3: TGTGCCAGCATTAGCGGGACTACCTACAATGAGCAGTTCTTC. This codes for CASISGTTYNEQFF.

This chain joins TRBV29-1 and TRBJ2-1; D not resolved. CDR3 size: 15 residues. The V gene's germline CDR1 is SQVTM and CDR2 ANQGSEA. The V gene lost 4 bases and the J gene lost 9 bases, with 22 bases spanning the gap. For the CDR3, the DNA is TGCAGCGTTGGTGTTGGCCCTGGTCCCCGGAGTGAGCAGTTCTTC. Translating it yields CSVGVGPGPRSEQFF.

The chain couples TRBV28 to TRBJ2-7; TRBD2 agrees at 7 bases. CDR3 length equals 15 residues. With V trimmed by 6 bases and J by 0 bases, 8 bases remained unmatched. Germline values: CDR1 MDHEN, CDR2 SYDVKM. CDR3 DNA: TGTGCCAGCAGCCTAGCGGATAACCTCTCCTACGAGCAGTACTTC. This encodes CASSLADNLSYEQYF.

The chain links TRBV4-2 to TRBJ2-5, with D perhaps matching TRBD2 (7 bases). The ends were cut back, 5 bases at V and 4 bases at J, with 17 bases in the middle. The CDR3 consists of 15 residues. In germline, CDR1 is LGHNA, CDR2 YNFKEQ. In DNA form, the CDR3 reads TGTGCCAGCAGCACCCTCGAAGGGGGGGCAGAGACCCAGTACTTC. Its protein product is CASSTLEGGAETQYF.

The V gene is TRBV4-2, the J gene TRBJ2-6, with D uncertain. V lost 1 base, J lost 3 bases, and 10 bases lay in between. CDR1 LGHNA and CDR2 YNFKEQ come from the germline V gene. The CDR3 is made up of 16 amino acids. The CDR3 reads CASSQATAGGANVLTF. CDR3 nucleotides: TGTGCCAGCAGCCAAGCCACCGCCGGTGGGGCCAACGTCCTGACTTTC.

This clone has a handful of counts. This rearrangement joins TRBV5-6 to TRBJ2-2; 12 bases align to TRBD2. Germline loops: CDR1 SGHDT, CDR2 YYEEEE. The CDR3 runs 17 residues. Germline trimming cut 0 bases from V and 3 bases from J; bases unmatched to any gene: 3. The CDR3 spells CASSLGLAGEYTGELFF. CDR3 DNA sequence: TGTGCCAGCAGCTTGGGACTAGCGGGAGAGTACACCGGGGAGCTGTTTTTT.

The chain uses TRBV7-9 and TRBJ1-4; 9 bases align to TRBD1. V was pared by 1 base and J by 8 bases, with 2 bases of the junction left unmatched. Germline-derived CDR1 and CDR2 are SEHNR and FQNEAQ (reference sequence). The CDR3 extends over 14 amino acids. The CDR3 sequence: CASSLGDREEKLFF. CDR3 bases: TGTGCCAGCAGCTTAGGGGACAGGGAAGAAAAACTGTTTTTT.

This clone turned up a few times. The chain carries TRBV10-3 and TRBJ2-2; D remains ambiguous. This CDR3 contains 14 residues. Germline V gene lookup returns CDR1 ENHRY and CDR2 SYGVKD. V lost 4 bases to trimming and J lost 6 bases, with 12 bases between them. The CDR3 bases are TGTGCCATCAGTGGCCTCGCCCAGGCCGGGGAGCTGTTTTTT. Translating gives CAISGLAQAGELFF.

This clone was seen only a few times. The CDR3 DNA follows: TGTGCCAGCAGTCCTAGCGGGATTGGTACCTACGAGCAGTACTTC. Its protein product is CASSPSGIGTYEQYF. This rearrangement joins TRBV28 to TRBJ2-7; 9 positions agree with TRBD2. The CDR3 runs to 15 residues. V gave up 5 bases and J gave up 2 bases; unmatched junction bases: 7. Germline loops: CDR1 MDHEN, CDR2 SYDVKM.